A selection of T cell receptor beta chains follows, all from one sample in a study of quantifying T cell responses using KT2 cells. TCRdb reprocessed the UMI-ligation and nested PCR reads with MiXCR, giving one entry per CDR3 protein. The data contain 31,000 or so distinct CDR3 sequences, over 9% of them seen just once; the ten biggest clones take up roughly 9.7%. Sequencing was performed on PBMCs spiked with cells of the T cell clone KT2. These receptors were taken from a human donor. Each CDR3 is given with its conserved first and last residue. A D gene is named only where the DNA matches it firmly. Clone size is shown for a subset of rows, as once, few, many or a class of expanded clone.

size,V,D,J,CDR3,DNA
few,TRBV7-9,TRBD2,TRBJ2-2,CASSPALAGDGELFF,TGTGCCAGCAGCCCGGCACTAGCGGGAGACGGGGAGCTGTTTTTT
NA,TRBV12-3/TRBV12-4,NA,TRBJ2-3,CASSLVGSSTDTQYF,TGTGCCAGCAGTTTGGTGGGGTCTAGCACAGATACGCAGTATTTT
NA,TRBV10-1,NA,TRBJ1-1,CASSESAGGGMNTEAFF,TGCGCCAGCAGTGAGTCGGCCGGGGGCGGAATGAACACTGAAGCTTTCTTT
NA,TRBV11-2,NA,TRBJ1-6,CASSLSSYNSPLHF,TGTGCCAGCAGCTTGAGCTCCTATAATTCACCCCTCCACTTT
NA,TRBV29-1,NA,TRBJ1-2,CSVGLHNALGLRRGYGYTF,TGCAGCGTTGGACTCCATAATGCCCTAGGCCTCCGGCGGGGCTATGGCTACACCTTC
medium-sized,TRBV20-1,TRBD2,TRBJ2-5,CSARGLAGGSFQETQYF,TGCAGTGCTAGAGGCCTAGCGGGAGGGAGCTTCCAAGAGACCCAGTACTTC
few,TRBV5-1,NA,TRBJ1-1,CASSLAVGGASEAFF,TGCGCCAGCAGCTTGGCCGTCGGGGGCGCGAGTGAAGCTTTCTTT
few,TRBV4-1,TRBD1,TRBJ1-1,CASSQIVRTGSNTEAFF,TGCGCCAGCAGCCAAATTGTAAGGACAGGGAGTAACACTGAAGCTTTCTTT
many,TRBV4-2,NA,TRBJ1-6,CASSQDWPAPNSPLHF,TGTGCCAGCAGCCAAGATTGGCCAGCCCCAAATTCACCCCTCCACTTT
few,TRBV29-1,NA,TRBJ2-1,CSVGPGDNEQFF,TGCAGCGTTGGTCCAGGGGACAATGAGCAGTTCTTC
few,TRBV7-3,NA,TRBJ2-3,CASSLTGGQYLDTQYF,TGTGCCAGCAGCTTAACCGGTGGACAGTATTTGGATACGCAGTATTTT
NA,TRBV12-3/TRBV12-4,NA,TRBJ2-2,CASSLGGQRGTGELFF,TGTGCCAGCAGTTTAGGGGGACAGCGGGGCACCGGGGAGCTGTTTTTT
many,TRBV5-1,TRBD1,TRBJ2-7,CASSPGQSYEQYF,TGCGCCAGCAGCCCGGGACAGTCCTACGAGCAGTACTTC
medium-sized,TRBV5-1,NA,TRBJ1-1,CASSGEGYTSTEAFF,TGCGCCAGCAGCGGGGAAGGGTATACGAGCACTGAAGCTTTCTTT
NA,TRBV6-6,TRBD1,TRBJ1-2,CASSYSRQGNYGYTF,TGTGCCAGCAGTTACTCTCGACAGGGCAACTATGGCTACACCTTC
many,TRBV12-3/TRBV12-4,NA,TRBJ2-5,CASMGQTQYF,TGTGCCAGCATGGGGCAGACCCAGTACTTC
few,TRBV12-3/TRBV12-4,TRBD1,TRBJ2-2,CASSGTGASNTGELFF,TGTGCCAGCAGTGGGACAGGGGCTTCGAACACCGGGGAGCTGTTTTTT
NA,TRBV18,TRBD1,TRBJ1-4,CASSPQQPGQGPEKLFF,TGTGCCAGCTCACCACAACAACCGGGACAGGGGCCAGAAAAACTGTTTTTT
NA,TRBV3-1,TRBD1,TRBJ2-1,CASSQALTGYKQFF,TGTGCCAGCAGCCAGGCCCTGACAGGGTATAAGCAGTTCTTC
many,TRBV10-2,NA,TRBJ2-2,CASSRLQGNTGELFF,TGCGCCAGCAGTCGACTACAGGGGAACACCGGGGAGCTGTTTTTT
few,TRBV12-3/TRBV12-4,TRBD1,TRBJ1-1,CASRISGTGKLEAFF,TGTGCCAGCAGAATCTCCGGGACAGGAAAGCTTGAAGCTTTCTTT
few,TRBV24-1,NA,TRBJ2-3,CATRWGRSDTQYF,TGTGCCACAAGGTGGGGGCGATCAGATACGCAGTATTTT
few,TRBV12-3/TRBV12-4,NA,TRBJ2-3,CASSSLGGSTDTQYF,TGTGCCAGCAGTTCCCTCGGCGGCAGCACAGATACGCAGTATTTT
many,TRBV4-3,NA,TRBJ1-5,CASSLDQNQPQHF,TGCGCCAGCAGCCTGGACCAAAATCAGCCCCAGCATTTT
many,TRBV12-3/TRBV12-4,NA,TRBJ1-2,CASSFVRNYGYTF,TGTGCCAGCAGTTTTGTACGGAACTATGGCTACACCTTC
many,TRBV20-1,NA,TRBJ1-5,CSARVSLEGMAQHF,TGCAGTGCTAGAGTTTCCCTGGAGGGTATGGCCCAGCATTTT
many,TRBV15,NA,TRBJ1-4,CATSRGGAQRDGEKLFF,TGTGCCACCAGCAGAGGGGGAGCCCAAAGGGATGGTGAAAAACTGTTTTTT
many,TRBV2,TRBD2,TRBJ2-3,CASSDSPTLAGTTDTQYF,TGTGCCAGCAGTGATAGCCCCACCCTAGCGGGGACCACAGATACGCAGTATTTT
NA,TRBV7-3,TRBD2,TRBJ2-2,CASRPGLETGELFF,TGTGCCAGCAGACCGGGACTAGAAACCGGGGAGCTGTTTTTT
once,TRBV14,TRBD1,TRBJ2-3,CASSQYLTGARDTQYF,TGTGCCAGCAGCCAATATTTAACAGGGGCAAGAGATACGCAGTATTTT
many,TRBV29-1,TRBD1,TRBJ2-5,CSVIPRDRAETQYF,TGCAGCGTCATCCCCCGGGACAGGGCGGAGACCCAGTACTTC
NA,TRBV7-3,TRBD2,TRBJ2-1,CASSLRGLADHEQFF,TGTGCCAGCAGCCTCCGGGGACTAGCGGACCATGAGCAGTTCTTC
NA,TRBV6-1,NA,TRBJ1-2,CASSEQRYGYTF,TGTGCCAGCAGTGAACAGCGCTATGGCTACACCTTC
few,TRBV11-3,TRBD2,TRBJ2-1,CASSSSGSNEQFF,TGTGCCAGCAGCTCTAGCGGGAGCAATGAGCAGTTCTTC
many,TRBV30,NA,TRBJ2-3,CAWDLRTADTQYF,TGTGCCTGGGATCTAAGGACGGCAGATACGCAGTATTTT
NA,TRBV20-1,TRBD1,TRBJ1-5,CSARGKTGTRNQPQHF,TGCAGTGCTAGAGGGAAGACAGGGACCCGCAATCAGCCCCAGCATTTT
few,TRBV7-9,TRBD2,TRBJ2-7,CASTPIMTSDYEQYF,TGTGCCAGCACCCCCATAATGACTAGCGACTACGAGCAGTACTTC
NA,TRBV4-3,TRBD1,TRBJ1-2,CASSQAGAGGTNYGYTF,TGCGCCAGCAGCCAAGCGGGCGCAGGGGGCACTAACTATGGCTACACCTTC
NA,TRBV6-6,TRBD2,TRBJ2-3,CASIFSGISTDTQYF,TGTGCCAGCATCTTTAGCGGGATTAGCACAGATACGCAGTATTTT
few,TRBV5-1,TRBD1,TRBJ2-7,CASSQQGASYEQYF,TGCGCCAGCAGCCAACAGGGGGCCTCCTACGAGCAGTACTTC
medium-sized,TRBV20-1,NA,TRBJ2-3,CSARDPRGPTDTQYF,TGCAGTGCTAGAGATCCCAGGGGTCCCACAGATACGCAGTATTTT